Detailed here is one T cell receptor beta chain. Its antigen has not been determined. Within one base of it there is no much larger clone, and no base qualities were kept. Patients with a history of autoimmune disease or receiving systemic immunosuppression were excluded from the trial. Peripheral blood for TCR sequencing was drawn from every dose cohort at baseline, at cycle 4 day 1 and at cycle 7 day 1. The samples were drawn from a first-in-human, open-label, multicenter phase I dose-escalation trial of ivuxolimab. Adults with locally advanced or metastatic melanoma, renal cell, hepatocellular, or head and neck squamous cell carcinoma were enrolled in the trial. Before TCR sequencing, CD4+ and CD8+ T cells were separately sorted from peripheral blood. These data are taken from a study of OX40 agonist ivuxolimab in advanced cancers. The study in broad terms: Ivuxolimab was an agonistic, fully human IgG2 monoclonal antibody directed against OX40 (CD134), a costimulatory receptor. Intravenous ivuxolimab was administered to patients every 2 weeks at six dose levels: 0.01, 0.1, 0.3, 1.5, 3 and 10 mg/kg. Of the roughly 51 patients in dose escalation, some 20 had hepatocellular carcinoma, some 15 had melanoma, 9 had renal cell carcinoma and 9 had head and neck cancer. A male proportion of around 83% and a mean age of roughly 55 years, ranging from about 23 to 90, were recorded for the dose-escalation cohort. Prior anti-PD-1, anti-PD-L1 or anti-CTLA-4 therapy was permitted, and checkpoint inhibitors had been received by 40% to 50% of dose-escalation patients. Three dose-escalation patients achieved partial responses, one with hepatocellular carcinoma and two with cutaneous melanoma. Peripheral TCRbeta sequencing was intended to test whether TCR sequence diversity was altered and clonal T-cell expansion was caused by ivuxolimab. The paper reports the monotherapy dose-escalation portion (N of about 50 patients) of the phase I ivuxolimab trial.

To sequence the TCRbeta CDR3 region, genomic DNA was isolated from the sorted cells. TCRbeta CDR3 regions were sequenced using the immunoSEQ Assay. TCRdb's version of the immuneACCESS table is confined to in-frame rearrangements and falls short of the full clone set. An unresolved V gene accounts for under half of the shortfall where checked; the remainder is of unknown origin. The sample table records 20,000 to 25,000 clones; 80% to 90% of these occur just once. The ten largest clones represent roughly 23% of the sample. General conclusions and limits of the study: After ivuxolimab, expanded clones were on average more numerous among CD8+ T cells than among CD4+ T cells. Clonal expansion of both CD4+ and CD8+ blood T cells was observed from baseline to week 6 at doses 0.1 to 3.0 mg/kg. Partial responders in the 0.1-3.0 mg/kg groups had among the lowest normalized peripheral clonal expansion, especially among CD8+ T cells. Low levels of normalized T-cell clonal expansion were also seen in some patients who did not respond. Antigen specificity was not determined for the clonally expanded peripheral T cells.

The sample was CD4+ or CD8+ T cells sorted from blood, taken in a trial of the OX40 agonist ivuxolimab. This receptor was identified in an adult with an advanced solid tumor such as melanoma, head and neck, liver or kidney cancer.

Here is the DNA: TGTGCCAGCAGCATACAATGGACAGGATATGCAGGCTACACCTTC. Its translation is CASSIQWTGYAGYTF. The sequence links TRBV7-2 to TRBJ1-2; TRBD1 aligns with 7 central bases. The CDR3 spans 15 residues, from the cysteine through the phenylalanine. Only the CDR3 DNA stays, 45 bases, in frame from base 1. The CDR1 and CDR2 encoded by the germline V gene are SGHTA and FQGNSA. After removal of 5 bases from V and 8 bases from J, the junction retains 14 bases not matched to a gene.